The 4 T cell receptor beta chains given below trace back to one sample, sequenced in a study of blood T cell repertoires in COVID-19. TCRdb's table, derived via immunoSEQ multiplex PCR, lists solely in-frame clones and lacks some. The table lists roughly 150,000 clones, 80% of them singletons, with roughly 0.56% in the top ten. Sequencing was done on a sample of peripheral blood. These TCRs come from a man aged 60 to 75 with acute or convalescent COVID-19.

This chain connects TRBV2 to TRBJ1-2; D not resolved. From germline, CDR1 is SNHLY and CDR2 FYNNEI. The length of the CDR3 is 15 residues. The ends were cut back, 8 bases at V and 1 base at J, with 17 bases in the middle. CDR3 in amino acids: CASAGSRLNNYGYTF. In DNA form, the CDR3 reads TGTGCCAGCGCCGGGTCCAGATTAAATAACTATGGCTACACCTTC.

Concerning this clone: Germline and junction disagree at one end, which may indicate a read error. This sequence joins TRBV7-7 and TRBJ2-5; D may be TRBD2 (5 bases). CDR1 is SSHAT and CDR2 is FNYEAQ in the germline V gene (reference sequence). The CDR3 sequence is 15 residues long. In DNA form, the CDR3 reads TGTGCTAGCAGCTTTTCTCCGGGAACCCAAGAGACCCAGTACTTC. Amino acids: CASSFSPGTQETQYF.

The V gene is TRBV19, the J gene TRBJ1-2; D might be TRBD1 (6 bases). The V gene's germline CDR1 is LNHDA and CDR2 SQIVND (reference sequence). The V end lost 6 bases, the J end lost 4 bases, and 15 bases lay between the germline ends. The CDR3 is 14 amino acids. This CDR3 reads CASSNRASRYGYTF. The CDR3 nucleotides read TGTGCCAGTAGCAACAGGGCCTCCCGCTATGGCTACACCTTC.

The CDR3 DNA reads TGTGCCAGCAGCCGACTAGCGGGGGTAACAGATACGCAGTATTTT. As protein: CASSRLAGVTDTQYF. This rearrangement joins TRBV6-4 to TRBJ2-3, with 12 bases that match TRBD2. V lost 6 bases, J lost 3 bases, and 4 bases stayed unmatched. The CDR3 totals 15 residues. Germline CDR1 is MRHNA and CDR2 is SNTAGT.